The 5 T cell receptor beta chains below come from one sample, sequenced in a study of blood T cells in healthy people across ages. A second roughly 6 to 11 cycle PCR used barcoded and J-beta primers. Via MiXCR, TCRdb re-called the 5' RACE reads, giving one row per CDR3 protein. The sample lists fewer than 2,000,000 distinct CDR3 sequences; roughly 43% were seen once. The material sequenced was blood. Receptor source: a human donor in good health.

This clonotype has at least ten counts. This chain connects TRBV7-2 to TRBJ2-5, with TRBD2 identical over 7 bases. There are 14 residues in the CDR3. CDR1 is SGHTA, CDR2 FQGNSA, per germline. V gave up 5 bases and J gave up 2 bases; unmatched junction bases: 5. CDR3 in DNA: TGTGCCAGCAGCCCCACGCGGGGGCAAGAGACCCAGTACTTC. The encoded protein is CASSPTRGQETQYF.

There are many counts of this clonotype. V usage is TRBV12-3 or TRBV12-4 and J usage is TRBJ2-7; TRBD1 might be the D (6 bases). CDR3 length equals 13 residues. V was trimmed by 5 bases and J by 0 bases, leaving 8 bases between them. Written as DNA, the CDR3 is TGTGCCAGCAGTCGGACAGCCTCCTACGAGCAGTACTTC. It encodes CASSRTASYEQYF.

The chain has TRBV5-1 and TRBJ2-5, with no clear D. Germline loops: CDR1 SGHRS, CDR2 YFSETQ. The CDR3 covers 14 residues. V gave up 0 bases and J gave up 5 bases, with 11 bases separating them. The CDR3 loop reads CASSLGGSTETQYF. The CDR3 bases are TGCGCCAGCAGCTTGGGAGGCTCGACGGAGACCCAGTACTTC.

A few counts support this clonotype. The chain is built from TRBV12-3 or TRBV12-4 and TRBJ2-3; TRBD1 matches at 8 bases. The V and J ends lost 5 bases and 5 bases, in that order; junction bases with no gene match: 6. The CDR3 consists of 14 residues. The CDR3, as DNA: TGTGCCAGCAGTGGACAGGGTCGGGGAGATACGCAGTATTTT. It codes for CASSGQGRGDTQYF.

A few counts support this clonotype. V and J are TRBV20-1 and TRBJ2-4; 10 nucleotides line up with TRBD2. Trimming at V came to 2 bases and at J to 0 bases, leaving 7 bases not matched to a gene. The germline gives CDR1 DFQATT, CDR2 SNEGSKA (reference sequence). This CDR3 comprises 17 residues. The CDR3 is CSARQTSGSQAKNIQYF. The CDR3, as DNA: TGCAGTGCTAGACAGACTAGCGGGTCGCAAGCCAAAAACATTCAGTACTTC.